The clone carrying this T cell receptor (beta chain) was counted a few times. The CDR3 is 15 residues long. From germline, CDR1 is SGHKS and CDR2 YYEKEE (reference sequence). V lost 0 bases, J lost 6 bases, and 8 bases stayed unmatched. The data were taken from a study of blood T cell repertoires in COVID-19. Study as a whole: Collection of acute and convalescent COVID-19 samples took place in the United States, Italy and Spain.

Per the original data handling: Reference gene primer amplification yielded estimated nucleated cell counts. Data came from immunoSEQ multiplex PCR; TCRdb stores just in-frame clones and leaves some out. V and J calls plus clone size are reproduced from that table; the DNA served to infer D and trimming. The sample has under 130,000 clones, less than 90% seen once. This TCR was recovered from a human donor in a cohort sampled during active COVID-19. V usage is TRBV5-5 and J usage is TRBJ2-7; 8 nucleotides match TRBD1. Sequenced: peripheral blood. Written as DNA, the CDR3 is TGTGCCAGCAGCTTGGTCCAGGGGGCGGGATTCGAGCAGTACTTC. It specifies CASSLVQGAGFEQYF.